This T cell receptor (beta chain) appears in the sequencing data of a study of cytomegalovirus exposure and HLA in healthy donors. The CDR3 is made up of 16 amino acids. The germline V gene has CDR1 SGHRS and CDR2 YFSETQ. Trimming shortened V by 4 bases and J by 1 base, and 15 bases separated the two germline ends. TCRdb's table, derived via immunoSEQ multiplex PCR, lists solely in-frame clones and lacks some. The sample lists 200,000 or so clones, over 80% occurring once. Donors were drawn from the approximately 130-subject validation cohort, separate from the approximately 680-subject first cohort.

Sequencing used PBMCs. The chain has TRBV5-1 and TRBJ1-5; D possibly corresponds to TRBD1 (5 bases). This sequence originates from a woman aged 18-30 years in good health and CMV-seronegative. CDR3 in amino acids: CASSDGGGMSNQPQHF. CDR3 sequence (DNA): TGCGCCAGCAGCGATGGCGGGGGGATGAGCAATCAGCCCCAGCATTTT.